This TCR beta chain was observed in a study of T-cell memory formation after mild COVID-19. Study-wide background: Largely, TCR clusters stayed within a single donor.

Findings of the study overall: Balance between CD4 and CD8 was seen in clones contracting day 15 to 85, and a CD4+ lean was seen in later expanders.

The CDR3 extends over 12 amino acids. The germline V and J ends were trimmed by 2 bases and 3 bases, with 4 bases remaining between them. Germline CDR1 and CDR2: KGHDR and SFDVKD. Turning to this clonotype: Its antigen is unknown.

TCRdb recomputed calls from the 5' RACE reads with MiXCR, one row per CDR3 protein. The sample yields 500,000 to 600,000 distinct CDR3 sequences, more than 15% seen once. Input material: PBMCs or a T cell subset sorted from them (not recorded which). The clonotype originates from an adult woman who had mild COVID-19 (a few samples of this study predate the infection). Cell type and time point are not known. This rearrangement joins TRBV24-1 to TRBJ2-7; no clear D. The CDR3 DNA sequence: TGTGCCACCAGTGATTGGGACTACGAGCAGTACTTC. This sequence encodes CATSDWDYEQYF.